The clone carrying this T cell receptor (beta chain) was found a few times. The target antigen is unknown. The sample belongs to a study of early T cells in non-severe SARS-CoV-2 infection. Study results and limitations: VDJdb-based matching was biased toward anti-spike CD8 responses and missed private and CD4 specificities.

TCRdb independently ran MiXCR on the 5' RACE reads; one entry per CDR3 protein. The sample comprises fewer than 85,000 distinct CDR3 sequences, roughly 14% of which are singletons, and less than 5% rests with the top ten. The germline V gene encodes CDR1 MNHEY and CDR2 SVGAGI. Trimming took off 5 bases at V and 4 bases at J, with 14 bases between the two ends. The length of the CDR3 is 14 residues. This sample comprised whole blood, obtained at baseline. The chain is built from TRBV6-5 and TRBJ1-1, with D uncertain. This TCR came from an adult who was a healthcare worker with PCR-confirmed SARS-CoV-2 infection or an uninfected control (not recorded which). The CDR3 sequence is CASSPQRYGTEAFF. CDR3 nucleotide sequence: TGTGCCAGCAGTCCCCAGAGATACGGCACTGAAGCTTTCTTT.